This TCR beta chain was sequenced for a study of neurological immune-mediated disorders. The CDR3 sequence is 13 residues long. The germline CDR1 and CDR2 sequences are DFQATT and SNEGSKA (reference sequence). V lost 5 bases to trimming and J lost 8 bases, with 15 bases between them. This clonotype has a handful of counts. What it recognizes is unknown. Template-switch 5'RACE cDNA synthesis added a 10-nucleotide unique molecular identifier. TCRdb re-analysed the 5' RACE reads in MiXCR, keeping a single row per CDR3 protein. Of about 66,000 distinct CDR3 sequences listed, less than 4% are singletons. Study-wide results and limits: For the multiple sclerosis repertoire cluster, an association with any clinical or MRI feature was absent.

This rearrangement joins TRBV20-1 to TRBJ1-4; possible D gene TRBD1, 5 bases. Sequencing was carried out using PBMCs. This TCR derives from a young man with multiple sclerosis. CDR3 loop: CSALRKGTEKLFF. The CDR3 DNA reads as TGCAGTGCTCTACGAAAGGGGACGGAAAAACTGTTTTTT.